These 32 T cell receptor beta chains were all obtained from the same sample, sequenced in a study of blood T cell repertoires in COVID-19. Method: immunoSEQ multiplex PCR; TCRdb's copy keeps in-frame clones and lacks some. The sample holds 150,000 to 170,000 clones; roughly 85% are singletons and the top ten take 7% to 10%. Sequencing used peripheral blood. The receptor set was obtained from a woman in her sixties with COVID-19, enrolled during active disease.

The CDR3 DNA reads TGTGCCAGCAGCCAATGGGGAGACAATGAGCAGTTCTTC. Encoded protein: CASSQWGDNEQFF. The J gene is TRBJ2-1, the V gene TRBV3-1 (or the pseudogene TRBV3-2); possible D gene TRBD2, 5 bases. V lost 2 bases, J lost 5 bases, and 7 bases lay in between. CDR1 is LGHDT, CDR2 YNNKEL, per germline (reference sequence). The CDR3 runs to 13 residues.

V and J are TRBV9 and TRBJ1-1, with TRBD1 identical over 9 bases. This CDR3 comprises 15 residues. Germline CDR1 is SGDLS and CDR2 is YYNGEE. V trimming: 4 bases; J trimming: 5 bases; junction bases outside the gene matches: 9. DNA of the CDR3: TGTGCCAGCAGCCCCGAAGGGACAGGGAGGACTGAAGCTTTCTTT. Translating gives CASSPEGTGRTEAFF.

The chain employs TRBV29-1 and TRBJ2-3; 8 bases are a match to TRBD2. CDR3 size: 13 residues. CDR1 SQVTM and CDR2 ANQGSEA come from the germline V gene. The CDR3 region is CTTRVAGLEPQYF. CDR3 nucleotides: TGCACGACGAGAGTAGCGGGGCTAGAGCCGCAGTATTTT.

The J gene is TRBJ2-7, the V gene TRBV5-1; 8 bases fit TRBD2. CDR3 size: 15 residues. Germline-derived CDR1 and CDR2 are SGHRS and YFSETQ. V was pared by 5 bases and J by 0 bases, with 7 bases of the junction left unmatched. This chain's CDR3 is CASRPGLVASYEQYF. The CDR3 coding sequence is TGCGCCAGCAGACCGGGACTAGTCGCCTCCTACGAGCAGTACTTC.

The genes are TRBV29-1 and TRBJ2-1; 9 bases map to TRBD2. J was trimmed by 10 bases and V by 6 bases; bases with no gene match: 4. Looked up from germline, CDR1 is SQVTM and CDR2 is ANQGSEA. The CDR3 is 11 amino acids. In DNA, the CDR3 is TGCAGCGTCGGGCGGGGGGGCGAGCAGTTCTTC. Protein product: CSVGRGGEQFF.

The chain links TRBV6-5 to TRBJ2-1; 12 bases fit TRBD2. V lost 2 bases to trimming and J lost 10 bases; unmatched junction nucleotides: 6. The CDR3 has 15 residues. Germline lookup yields CDR1 MNHEY and CDR2 SVGAGI. CDR3 residues: CASSYMTSGRGEQFF. The CDR3 bases are TGTGCCAGCAGTTACATGACTAGCGGGAGAGGCGAGCAGTTCTTC.

V is TRBV9 and J is TRBJ1-2, with D tentatively TRBD1 (5 bases). Germline-derived CDR1 and CDR2 are SGDLS and YYNGEE. The CDR3 runs 14 residues. With 0 bases removed from V and 7 bases from J, the gap between germline ends came to 13 bases. CDR3 bases: TGTGCCAGCAGCGTAGGTGGAGTTAGGGGTGGCTACACCTTC. This gives the protein CASSVGGVRGGYTF. The variable domain in full, completed from reference TRBV9 and TRBJ1-2, reads DSGVTQTPKHLITATGQRVTLRCSPRSGDLSVYWYQQSLDQGLQFLIQYYNGEERAKGNILERFSAQQFPDLHSELNLSSLELGDSALYFCASSVGGVRGGYTFGSGTRLTVV.

The V and J genes are TRBV24-1 and TRBJ1-4; 8 positions match TRBD1. Germline V gene sequence: CDR1 KGHDR, CDR2 SFDVKD. The length of the CDR3 is 16 residues. With 4 bases clipped from V and 8 bases from J, the junction kept 11 bases outside the gene matches. CDR3 DNA sequence: TGTGCCACCAGTGAAAGGGACGTAACAGGGGGGGAAAAACTGTTTTTT. This gives the protein CATSERDVTGGEKLFF.

The chain is built from TRBV12-5 and TRBJ2-1; D is possibly TRBD1 (6 bases). This CDR3 has 16 amino acids. V lost 6 bases and J 8 bases, leaving 23 bases between the germline ends. Germline V gene lookup returns CDR1 LGHNT and CDR2 FRNRAP. CDR3 bases: TGTGCTAGTGGCCAAATACAGGGTCCTCAGAGGGATGAGCAGTTCTTC. Encoded protein: CASGQIQGPQRDEQFF.

This chain uses TRBV24-1 with TRBJ1-5; the D gene is possibly TRBD1 (6 bases). The germline gives CDR1 KGHDR, CDR2 SFDVKD. Trimming stripped 4 bases from V and 3 bases from J, with 15 bases between. The CDR3 is made up of 16 amino acids. For the CDR3, the DNA is TGTGCCACCAGTGAAGGGGGACGGGGGGACAATCAGCCCCAGCATTTT. It codes for CATSEGGRGDNQPQHF.

CDR3 bases: TGCGCCAGCAGCCGCACAGGGGAAGCTAACTATGGCTACACCTTC. This codes for CASSRTGEANYGYTF. The rearrangement links TRBV5-1 to TRBJ1-2; 7 nucleotides match TRBD1. V lost 4 bases, J lost 0 bases, and 6 bases stayed unmatched. Germline V gene data show CDR1 as SGHRS and CDR2 as YFSETQ. The CDR3 is 15 amino acids.

The genes are TRBV9 and TRBJ2-5, with D possibly matching TRBD2 (6 bases). Germline assignment: CDR1 SGDLS and CDR2 YYNGEE. The CDR3 runs to 15 residues. V lost 5 bases to trimming and J lost 1 base, with 15 bases between them. CDR3 DNA: TGTGCCAGCAGTGGGACTGGCACATCCCAAGAGACCCAGTACTTC. Residues: CASSGTGTSQETQYF.

This rearrangement joins TRBV30 to TRBJ1-6, with a tentative D call TRBD1 (5 bases). Trimming removed 3 bases from V and 5 bases from J, with 8 bases in between. The CDR3 has 13 amino acids. CDR1 GTSNPN and CDR2 SVGIG come from the germline V gene (reference sequence). The CDR3 loop reads CAWRTADNSPLHF. The DNA of the CDR3 is TGTGCCTGGAGGACAGCCGATAATTCACCCCTCCACTTT.

J is TRBJ1-2 and V is TRBV7-2; D uncertain. Germline values: CDR1 SGHTA, CDR2 FQGNSA. The CDR3 is 13 amino acids. V lost 5 bases and J 2 bases, leaving 9 bases between the germline ends. The CDR3 nucleotides are TGTGCCAGCAGCCGGTACCTCAACTATGGCTACACCTTC. Translating it yields CASSRYLNYGYTF.

The chain links TRBV6-2 or TRBV6-3 to TRBJ2-1; a possible D gene is TRBD2 (6 bases). The V gene lost 5 bases and the J gene lost 10 bases, with 15 bases spanning the gap. CDR1 and CDR2 (germline): MNHEY, SVGEGT. The CDR3 spans 13 residues. The chain's CDR3 is CASSPLGGGEQFF. In DNA form, the CDR3 reads TGTGCCAGCAGTCCCTTGGGAGGTGGAGAGCAGTTCTTC.

In this sample, this clone turned up a few times. The chain recombines TRBV7-9 with TRBJ1-2; no clear D. Germline values: CDR1 SEHNR, CDR2 FQNEAQ (reference sequence). V shed 5 bases and J shed 6 bases, with 13 bases lying between them. The CDR3 has 13 residues. The CDR3 coding sequence is TGTGCCAGCAGCGGCCCTTTTAGCAATGGCTACACCTTC. It translates to CASSGPFSNGYTF. Full variable domain (rest looked up from reference TRBV7-9 and TRBJ1-2): DTGVSQNPRHKITKRGQNVTFRCDPISEHNRLYWYRQTLGQGPEFLTYFQNEAQLEKSRLLSDRFSAERPKGSFSTLEIQRTEQGDSAMYLCASSGPFSNGYTFGSGTRLTVV.

This clone has just one count. The chain combines TRBV7-3 with TRBJ1-2; 8 nucleotides line up with TRBD1. The germline V gene encodes CDR1 SGHTA and CDR2 FQGTGA. The V and J ends lost 2 bases and 8 bases, in that order; junction bases with no gene match: 4. The CDR3 is made up of 13 amino acids. The DNA of the CDR3 is TGTGCCAGCAGCTTAGACAGGGGTATCGGCTACACCTTC. It codes for CASSLDRGIGYTF.

The chain employs TRBV6-1 and TRBJ2-2; 16 bases match TRBD2. The CDR3 spans 18 residues. Trimming at V came to 4 bases and at J to 7 bases, leaving 9 bases not matched to a gene. Germline CDR1 reads MNHNS; CDR2 reads SASEGT. CDR3 in DNA: TGTGCCAGCAGTGTCACGGGACTAGCGGGAGGGCCCGACGGGGAGCTGTTTTTT. It codes for CASSVTGLAGGPDGELFF.

The chain carries TRBV7-9 and TRBJ1-1, with a tentative D call TRBD1 (6 bases). The CDR3 sequence is 12 residues long. V was shortened by 7 bases and J by 5 bases, with 11 bases between the two germline ends. CDR1 is SEHNR, CDR2 FQNEAQ, per germline (reference sequence). The CDR3, as DNA: TGTGCCAGCACAACAGGGAAGACTGAAGCTTTCTTT. The encoded protein is CASTTGKTEAFF.

This clone was seen a single time. The chain combines TRBV3-1 (or the pseudogene TRBV3-2) with TRBJ1-5; 9 bases map to TRBD1. The junction had 4 bases not matched to a gene; V was cut back by 3 bases and J by 4 bases. The CDR3 consists of 15 residues. The germline CDR1 and CDR2 sequences are LGHDT and YNNKEL (reference sequence). CDR3 sequence reads: CASSHGQGRNQPQHF. DNA for the CDR3: TGTGCCAGCAGCCATGGACAGGGGAGGAATCAGCCCCAGCATTTT.

This chain links TRBV5-4 with TRBJ2-2; 8 nucleotides line up with TRBD1. CDR3 length: 13 amino acids. Germline lookup yields CDR1 SGHNT and CDR2 YYREEE (reference sequence). The junction had 2 bases not matched to a gene; V was cut back by 4 bases and J by 6 bases. CDR3 residues: CASSRTGPGELFF. The CDR3 DNA is TGTGCCAGCAGCAGGACAGGGCCCGGGGAGCTGTTTTTT.

V and J are TRBV7-3 and TRBJ2-1; perhaps TRBD1 as D (6 bases). The CDR3 runs to 13 residues. The germline V gene has CDR1 SGHTA and CDR2 FQGTGA. The ends were cut back, 3 bases at V and 8 bases at J, with 11 bases in the middle. This chain's CDR3 is CASSFRQAHEQFF. CDR3 sequence (DNA): TGTGCCAGCAGCTTTAGACAGGCCCATGAGCAGTTCTTC.

The V and J genes are TRBV27 and TRBJ1-1; TRBD1 agrees at 9 bases. The CDR3 spans 17 residues. CDR1 and CDR2 from the germline V gene are MNHEY and SMNVEV (reference sequence). J gave up 5 bases and V 4 bases, and 14 bases lay outside the gene matches. DNA of the CDR3: TGTGCCAGCAGTTCCATCCTAATACAGGGGGCGAGGACTGAAGCTTTCTTT. It specifies CASSSILIQGARTEAFF.

The V gene is TRBV18, the J gene TRBJ1-4; D perhaps matches TRBD1 (5 bases). This CDR3 contains 14 residues. Per the germline V gene, CDR1 is KGHSH and CDR2 is LQKENI. Trimming left V 2 bases short and J 7 bases short, with 11 bases between. The CDR3 region is CASSPGQGVEKLFF. CDR3 nucleotides: TGTGCCAGCTCACCAGGGCAGGGCGTTGAAAAACTGTTTTTT. The full variable domain, with the rest looked up from reference TRBV18 and TRBJ1-4, is NAGVMQNPRHLVRRRGQEARLRCSPMKGHSHVYWYRQLPEEGLKFMVYLQKENIIDESGMPKERFSAEFPKEGPSILRIQQVVRGDSAAYFCASSPGQGVEKLFFGSGTQLSVL.

The chain has TRBV5-1 and TRBJ1-5, with D hard to call. V lost 0 bases and J lost 2, with 6 bases in between. Germline V gene sequence: CDR1 SGHRS, CDR2 YFSETQ. The CDR3 length is 14 residues. The CDR3 bases are TGCGCCAGCAGCTTGGGCAGTGGCAATCAGCCCCAGCATTTT. Amino acids: CASSLGSGNQPQHF.

This chain connects TRBV7-2 to TRBJ1-1, with D perhaps TRBD1 (6 bases). Trimming pared 3 bases from V and 5 bases from J, leaving 13 bases between. This CDR3 comprises 14 residues. The germline CDR1 and CDR2 sequences are SGHTA and FQGNSA. CDR3 sequence reads: CASSFTGPWTEAFF. The CDR3 nucleotides are TGTGCCAGCAGCTTCACAGGGCCTTGGACTGAAGCTTTCTTT.

The chain carries TRBV5-8 and TRBJ2-6, with D possibly matching TRBD1 (5 bases). V lost 4 bases, J lost 4 bases, and 9 bases lay in between. The CDR3 has 14 residues. Germline V gives CDR1 SGHTS, CDR2 YDEGEE. CDR3 sequence reads: CASSRQLGANVLTF. The CDR3 bases are TGTGCCAGCAGCCGACAGCTCGGGGCCAACGTCCTGACTTTC.

The CDR3 spells CASKLQGPLNQPQHF. The CDR3 DNA reads as TGTGCCAGCAAACTACAGGGGCCCCTTAATCAGCCCCAGCATTTT. The chain employs TRBV5-8 and TRBJ1-5; TRBD1 agrees at 7 bases. The V segment lost 6 bases and the J segment 4 bases; nucleotides outside the gene matches: 10. CDR3 length: 15 amino acids. Germline V gene sequence: CDR1 SGHTS, CDR2 YDEGEE.

The sample holds many counts of this clone. The J gene is TRBJ1-4, the V gene TRBV4-1; D remains ambiguous. V was trimmed by 4 bases and J by 2 bases, leaving 8 bases between them. The CDR3 has 14 residues. CDR1 is MGHRA and CDR2 is YSYEKL in the germline V gene. The CDR3 loop is CASSPRLTNEKLFF. The CDR3 region has the DNA TGCGCCAGCAGCCCCAGGCTTACTAATGAAAAACTGTTTTTT.

J is TRBJ2-7 and V is TRBV7-2; TRBD2 matches 10 bases. Germline V gene sequence: CDR1 SGHTA, CDR2 FQGNSA. V gave up 1 base and J gave up 5 bases; unmatched junction bases: 5. The CDR3 is 15 amino acids. CDR3 in DNA: TGTGCCAGCAGCTTAGGGCCCGGGACTAGCGACGAGCAGTACTTC. Its translation: CASSLGPGTSDEQYF.

The chain carries TRBV19 and TRBJ1-2, with TRBD1 as a possible D gene (5 bases). The CDR3 has 14 amino acids. The germline V gene has CDR1 LNHDA and CDR2 SQIVND (reference sequence). Trimming took off 5 bases at V and 4 bases at J, with 14 bases between the two ends. The CDR3 bases are TGTGCCAGTAGTCCCGGTGGGACTTCCTATGGCTACACCTTC. This sequence encodes CASSPGGTSYGYTF.

The CDR3 is CASSLETGDSGYTF. The DNA of the CDR3 is TGCGCCAGCAGCTTGGAGACAGGGGATAGTGGCTACACCTTC. The chain employs TRBV5-1 and TRBJ1-2; 8 nucleotides line up with TRBD1. Trimming cost V 0 bases and J 7 bases; bases outside gene matches: 5. CDR1 is SGHRS and CDR2 is YFSETQ in the germline V gene. The CDR3 loop spans 14 amino acids. Drawing the rest from reference TRBV5-1 and TRBJ1-2, the complete variable domain is KAGVTQTPRYLIKTRGQQVTLSCSPISGHRSVSWYQQTPGQGLQFLFEYFSETQRNKGNFPGRFSGRQFSNSRSEMNVSTLELGDSALYLCASSLETGDSGYTFGSGTRLTVV.